These T cell receptor beta chains were read from a single sample in a study of blood T cell repertoires in COVID-19. Libraries were prepared by immunoSEQ multiplex PCR; TCRdb keeps only in-frame clonotypes and omits some of them. This sample carries 150,000 to 200,000 clones, approximately 86% of them seen once, and the ten largest clones take 20% to 25%. Sequencing input: PBMCs or T cells enriched from blood (not recorded which). The receptors originated from a woman aged 40-49 years in a cohort exposed to, infected with or recovered from COVID-19 (not recorded which). Both conserved end residues are part of each CDR3. The order of the fields is V gene, CDR3 length, D gene, J gene, clone size, CDR3 protein. A D gene is named only where the DNA matches it firmly. Clone size is given for some rows only: seen once, a few or many times, or a class if the clone is expanded.

V: TRBV10-3
length: 13
D: TRBD1
J: TRBJ1-1
size: NA
CDR3: CAISGTGNTEAFF

V: TRBV14
length: 15
D: NA
J: TRBJ2-3
size: once
CDR3: CASSPRPRHTDTQYF

V: TRBV27
length: 16
D: NA
J: TRBJ2-2
size: NA
CDR3: CASSLSAGINTGELFF

V: TRBV28
length: 16
D: NA
J: TRBJ1-6
size: NA
CDR3: CASSFLFWPYNSPLHF

V: TRBV6-5
length: 15
D: TRBD1
J: TRBJ1-1
size: NA
CDR3: CASSYRVGQGTEAFF

V: TRBV7-9
length: 14
D: TRBD1
J: TRBJ2-7
size: NA
CDR3: CASSPWDRSYEQYF

V: TRBV15
length: 13
D: TRBD2
J: TRBJ2-1
size: NA
CDR3: CATSGLDSGRPFF

V: TRBV4-1
length: 12
D: TRBD1
J: TRBJ2-7
size: NA
CDR3: CASSLGQGEQYF

V: TRBV30
length: 12
D: NA
J: TRBJ2-3
size: NA
CDR3: CAWSWGADTQYF

V: TRBV29-1
length: 15
D: TRBD1
J: TRBJ2-7
size: NA
CDR3: CSVRGAGTGSYEQYF

V: TRBV9
length: 18
D: NA
J: TRBJ1-1
size: NA
CDR3: CASSVISAGSGVNTEAFF

V: TRBV4-1
length: 15
D: TRBD2
J: TRBJ2-1
size: NA
CDR3: CASSQAGTSRAEQFF

V: TRBV2
length: 15
D: TRBD1
J: TRBJ1-5
size: NA
CDR3: CASSLDRGRGQPQHF

V: TRBV4-1
length: 15
D: NA
J: TRBJ2-7
size: NA
CDR3: CASSQRRESSYEQYF

V: TRBV5-1
length: 13
D: TRBD1
J: TRBJ2-2
size: NA
CDR3: CASSYRGTGELFF

V: TRBV6-6
length: 15
D: NA
J: TRBJ2-7
size: NA
CDR3: CASSPFSGAGYEQYF

V: TRBV20-1
length: 19
D: TRBD2
J: TRBJ2-5
size: NA
CDR3: CSASRFPPTSGRAEETQYF

V: TRBV11-2
length: 14
D: TRBD1
J: TRBJ1-1
size: NA
CDR3: CASSLDRVTTEAFF

V: TRBV27
length: 16
D: NA
J: TRBJ2-4
size: NA
CDR3: CASSYSLARAKNIQYF

V: TRBV16
length: 15
D: TRBD1
J: TRBJ1-3
size: NA
CDR3: CASSQSGQVRNTIYF

V: TRBV27
length: 16
D: TRBD1
J: TRBJ1-4
size: NA
CDR3: CASSSEPTGVGEKLFF

V: TRBV2
length: 13
D: TRBD1
J: TRBJ1-1
size: NA
CDR3: CASREGQGTEAFF

V: TRBV9
length: 20
D: NA
J: TRBJ1-5
size: NA
CDR3: CASSVEEAGDKRYSNQPQHF

V: TRBV5-1
length: 15
D: TRBD2
J: TRBJ2-5
size: NA
CDR3: CASSRTSGGRETQYF

V: TRBV6-5
length: 14
D: NA
J: TRBJ2-7
size: once
CDR3: CASSFGGPPYEQYF

V: TRBV19
length: 15
D: NA
J: TRBJ2-2
size: NA
CDR3: CASLRGGRNTGELFF

V: TRBV6-6
length: 16
D: NA
J: TRBJ2-2
size: NA
CDR3: CASRKELGGRTGELFF

V: TRBV5-1
length: 17
D: TRBD2
J: TRBJ2-3
size: NA
CDR3: CASSLTPTSGNTDTQYF

V: TRBV11-3
length: 15
D: TRBD2
J: TRBJ2-7
size: NA
CDR3: CASSLVTSGRYEQYF

V: TRBV11-2
length: 17
D: TRBD2
J: TRBJ2-1
size: NA
CDR3: CASSSPRAGGPYNEQFF

V: TRBV28
length: 13
D: NA
J: TRBJ1-5
size: NA
CDR3: CAAGPRGPQPQHF

V: TRBV28
length: 15
D: TRBD1
J: TRBJ1-6
size: NA
CDR3: CASTTPTGPGSPLHF

V: TRBV29-1
length: 14
D: TRBD2
J: TRBJ2-7
size: NA
CDR3: CSVEGLAGSYEQYF

V: TRBV7-8
length: 15
D: TRBD1
J: TRBJ1-2
size: NA
CDR3: CASSPKTGGPYGYTF

V: TRBV27
length: 14
D: TRBD1
J: TRBJ1-2
size: NA
CDR3: CASTSDRGQSGYTF

V: TRBV18
length: 17
D: NA
J: TRBJ2-2
size: NA
CDR3: CASSQIPGNANTGELFF

V: TRBV7-9
length: 16
D: TRBD1
J: TRBJ1-2
size: NA
CDR3: CASSLTDRESREGYTF

V: TRBV4-1
length: 14
D: NA
J: TRBJ1-1
size: once
CDR3: CASSQEVSGGEAFF

V: TRBV11-2
length: 17
D: NA
J: TRBJ2-1
size: NA
CDR3: CASSFDWGDSGYNEQFF